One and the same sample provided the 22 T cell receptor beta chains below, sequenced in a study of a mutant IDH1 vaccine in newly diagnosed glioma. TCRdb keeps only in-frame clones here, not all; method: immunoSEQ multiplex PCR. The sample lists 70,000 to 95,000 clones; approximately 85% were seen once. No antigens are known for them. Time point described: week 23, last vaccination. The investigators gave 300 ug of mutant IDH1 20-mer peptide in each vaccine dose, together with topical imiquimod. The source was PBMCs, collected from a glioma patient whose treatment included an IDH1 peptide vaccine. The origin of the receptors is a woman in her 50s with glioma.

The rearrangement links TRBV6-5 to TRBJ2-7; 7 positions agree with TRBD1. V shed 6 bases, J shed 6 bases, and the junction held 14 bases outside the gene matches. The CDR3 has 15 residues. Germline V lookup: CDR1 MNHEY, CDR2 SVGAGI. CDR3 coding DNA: TGTGCCAGCAGAAAACTAAAGACAGGGCTGTTCGAGCAGTACTTC. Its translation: CASRKLKTGLFEQYF.

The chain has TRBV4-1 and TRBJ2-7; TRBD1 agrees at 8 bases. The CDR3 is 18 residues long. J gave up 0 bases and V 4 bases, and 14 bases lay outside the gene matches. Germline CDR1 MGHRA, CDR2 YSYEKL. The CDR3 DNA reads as TGCGCCAGCAGCCCTCGGACAGGGTTGGGCAGTAGCTCCTACGAGCAGTACTTC. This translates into CASSPRTGLGSSSYEQYF.

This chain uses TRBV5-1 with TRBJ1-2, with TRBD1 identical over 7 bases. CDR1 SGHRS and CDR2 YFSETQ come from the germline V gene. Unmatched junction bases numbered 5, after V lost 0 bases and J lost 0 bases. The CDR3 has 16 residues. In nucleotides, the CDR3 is TGCGCCAGCAGCTTGGCCTCAGGGGGAGCTAACTATGGCTACACCTTC. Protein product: CASSLASGGANYGYTF.

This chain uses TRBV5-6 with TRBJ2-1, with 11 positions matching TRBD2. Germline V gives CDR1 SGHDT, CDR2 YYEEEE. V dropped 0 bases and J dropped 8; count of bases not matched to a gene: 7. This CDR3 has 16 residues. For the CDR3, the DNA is TGTGCCAGCAGCTTGGTTCTTAGCGGGAGGGGCTATGAGCAGTTCTTC. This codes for CASSLVLSGRGYEQFF.

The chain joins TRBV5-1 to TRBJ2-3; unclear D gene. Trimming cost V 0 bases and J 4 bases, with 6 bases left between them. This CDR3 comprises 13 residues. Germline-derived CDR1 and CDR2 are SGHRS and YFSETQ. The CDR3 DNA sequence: TGCGCCAGCAGCTTGGGAGCCCCAGATACGCAGTATTTT. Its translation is CASSLGAPDTQYF.

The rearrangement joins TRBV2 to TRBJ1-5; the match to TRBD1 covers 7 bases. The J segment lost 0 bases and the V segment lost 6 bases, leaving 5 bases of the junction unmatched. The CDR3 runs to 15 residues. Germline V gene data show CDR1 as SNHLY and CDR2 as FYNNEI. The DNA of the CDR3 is TGTGCCAGCAGCTACAGGGGTATTAGCAATCAGCCCCAGCATTTT. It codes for CASSYRGISNQPQHF.

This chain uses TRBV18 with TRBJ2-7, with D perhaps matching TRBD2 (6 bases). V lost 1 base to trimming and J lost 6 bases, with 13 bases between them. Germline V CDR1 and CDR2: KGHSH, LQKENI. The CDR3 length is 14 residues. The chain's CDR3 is CASSPRGEWSEQYF. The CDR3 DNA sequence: TGTGCCAGCTCACCACGGGGGGAGTGGAGCGAGCAGTACTTC.

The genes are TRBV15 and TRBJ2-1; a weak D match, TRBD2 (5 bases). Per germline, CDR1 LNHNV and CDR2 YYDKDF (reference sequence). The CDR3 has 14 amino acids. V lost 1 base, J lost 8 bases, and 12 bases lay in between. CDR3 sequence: CATSRALGSDEQFF. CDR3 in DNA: TGTGCCACCAGCAGAGCTTTGGGGAGCGATGAGCAGTTCTTC.

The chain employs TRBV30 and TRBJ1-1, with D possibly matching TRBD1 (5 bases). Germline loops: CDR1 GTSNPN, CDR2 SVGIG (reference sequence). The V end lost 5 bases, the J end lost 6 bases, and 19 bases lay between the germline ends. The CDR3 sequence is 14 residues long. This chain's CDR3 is CAWVGRTRSAEAFF. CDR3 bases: TGTGCCTGGGTGGGACGGACTCGAAGCGCTGAAGCTTTCTTT.

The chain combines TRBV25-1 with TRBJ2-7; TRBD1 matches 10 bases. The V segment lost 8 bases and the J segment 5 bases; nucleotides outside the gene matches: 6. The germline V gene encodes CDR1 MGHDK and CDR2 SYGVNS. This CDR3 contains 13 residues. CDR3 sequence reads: CASVPGTGDEQYF. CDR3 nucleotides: TGTGCCAGCGTCCCCGGGACAGGGGACGAGCAGTACTTC.

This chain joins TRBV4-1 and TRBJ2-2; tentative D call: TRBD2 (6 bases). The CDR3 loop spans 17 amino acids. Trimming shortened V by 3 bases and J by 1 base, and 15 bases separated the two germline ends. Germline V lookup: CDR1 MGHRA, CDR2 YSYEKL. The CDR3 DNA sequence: TGCGCCAGCAGCCACCCTATCGGAGGGATGAACACCGGGGAGCTGTTTTTT. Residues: CASSHPIGGMNTGELFF.

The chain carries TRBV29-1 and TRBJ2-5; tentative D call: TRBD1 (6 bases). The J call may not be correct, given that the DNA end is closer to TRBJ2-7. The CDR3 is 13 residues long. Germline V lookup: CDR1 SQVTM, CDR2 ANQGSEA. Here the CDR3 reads CSVEIGRGYEQYF. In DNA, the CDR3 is TGCAGCGTTGAAATAGGCAGGGGCTACGAGCAGTACTTC.

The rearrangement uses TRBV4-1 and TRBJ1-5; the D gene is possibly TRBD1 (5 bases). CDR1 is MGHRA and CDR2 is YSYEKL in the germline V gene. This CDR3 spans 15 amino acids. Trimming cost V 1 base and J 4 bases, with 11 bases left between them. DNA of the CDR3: TGCGCCAGCAGCCAAGTCGGCAGGGCGAATCAGCCCCAGCATTTT. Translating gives CASSQVGRANQPQHF.

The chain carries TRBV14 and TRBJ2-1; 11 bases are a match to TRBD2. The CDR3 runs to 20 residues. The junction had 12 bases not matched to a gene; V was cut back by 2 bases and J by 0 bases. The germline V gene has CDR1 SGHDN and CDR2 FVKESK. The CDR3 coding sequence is TGTGCCAGCAGCCAAAGAATAGGACTAGCGGGTTTCAGCTCCTACAATGAGCAGTTCTTC. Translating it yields CASSQRIGLAGFSSYNEQFF.

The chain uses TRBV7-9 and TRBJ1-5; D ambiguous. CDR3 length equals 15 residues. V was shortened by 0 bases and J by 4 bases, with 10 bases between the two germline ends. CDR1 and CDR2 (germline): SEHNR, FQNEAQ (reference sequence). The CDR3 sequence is CASSLAGERNQPQHF. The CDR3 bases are TGTGCCAGCAGCTTAGCAGGAGAGAGAAATCAGCCCCAGCATTTT.

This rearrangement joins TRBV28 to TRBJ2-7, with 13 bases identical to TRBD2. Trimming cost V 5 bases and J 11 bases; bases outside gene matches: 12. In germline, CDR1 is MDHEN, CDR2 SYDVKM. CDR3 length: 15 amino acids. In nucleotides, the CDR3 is TGTGCCAGCAGTACCCCCGGGACTAGCGGGATATCGGAGTACTTC. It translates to CASSTPGTSGISEYF.

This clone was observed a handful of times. The chain's CDR3 is CASSRGFNQPQHF. The CDR3 coding sequence is TGTGCCAGTAGTCGGGGCTTTAATCAGCCCCAGCATTTT. The V and J genes are TRBV19 and TRBJ1-5; tentatively, D is TRBD1 (5 bases). Germline lookup yields CDR1 LNHDA and CDR2 SQIVND (reference sequence). Trimming removed 5 bases from V and 4 bases from J, with 9 bases in between. This CDR3 is 13 amino acids long.

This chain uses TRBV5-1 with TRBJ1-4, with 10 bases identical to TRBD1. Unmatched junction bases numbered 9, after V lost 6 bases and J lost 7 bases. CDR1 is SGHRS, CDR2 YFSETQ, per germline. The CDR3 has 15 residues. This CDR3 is CASTRTGGFREKLFF. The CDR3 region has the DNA TGCGCCAGCACCCGGACAGGGGGTTTTCGTGAAAAACTGTTTTTT. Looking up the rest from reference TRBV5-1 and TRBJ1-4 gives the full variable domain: KAGVTQTPRYLIKTRGQQVTLSCSPISGHRSVSWYQQTPGQGLQFLFEYFSETQRNKGNFPGRFSGRQFSNSRSEMNVSTLELGDSALYLCASTRTGGFREKLFFGSGTQLSVL.

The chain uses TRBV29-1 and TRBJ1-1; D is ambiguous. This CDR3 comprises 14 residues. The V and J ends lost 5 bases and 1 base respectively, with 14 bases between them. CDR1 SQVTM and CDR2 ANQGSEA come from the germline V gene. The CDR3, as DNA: TGCAGCGTTCCTCACCGCGGGCGGAACACTGAAGCTTTCTTT. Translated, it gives CSVPHRGRNTEAFF.

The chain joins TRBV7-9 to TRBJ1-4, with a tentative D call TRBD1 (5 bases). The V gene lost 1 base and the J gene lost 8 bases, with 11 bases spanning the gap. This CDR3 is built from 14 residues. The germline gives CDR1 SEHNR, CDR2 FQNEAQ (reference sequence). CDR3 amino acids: CASSLGRGTEKLFF. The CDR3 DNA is TGTGCCAGCAGCTTAGGGCGGGGCACGGAAAAACTGTTTTTT.

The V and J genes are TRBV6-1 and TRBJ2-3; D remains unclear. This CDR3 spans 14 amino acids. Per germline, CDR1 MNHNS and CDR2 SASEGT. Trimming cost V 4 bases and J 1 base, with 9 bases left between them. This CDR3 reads CASSGSLGTDTQYF. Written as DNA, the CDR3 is TGTGCCAGCAGTGGGTCACTTGGCACAGATACGCAGTATTTT.

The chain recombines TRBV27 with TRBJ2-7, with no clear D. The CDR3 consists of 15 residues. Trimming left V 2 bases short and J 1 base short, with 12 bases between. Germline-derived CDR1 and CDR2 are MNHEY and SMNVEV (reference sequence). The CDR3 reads CASSLATAESYEQYF. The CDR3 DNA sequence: TGTGCCAGCAGTTTAGCGACCGCCGAGTCCTACGAGCAGTACTTC.